These T cell receptor beta chains were read from a single sample in a study of regulatory T cells in long-lasting Graves disease. TCRdb ran MiXCR on the multiplex PCR reads and lists one entry per CDR3 protein. The profile covers about 530,000 distinct CDR3 sequences, with about 15% appearing a single time and approximately 25% taken by the ten largest. The same sample was also used in a study of T cells in Graves' hyperthyroidism and ophthalmopathy.

The sequencing here drew on peripheral blood mononuclear cells (PBMCs), taken at new diagnosis, from a patient treated with antithyroid drugs. These TCRs come from a woman aged 35-65 years with Graves disease. Each CDR3 is given with its conserved first and last residue. Fields, in order: CDR3 protein, CDR3 DNA, V gene, clone size, J gene, D gene. D genes are given only for firm matches. Clone sizes are given selectively: once, few, many, or a class where the clone is expanded.

CDR3 protein: CASSDRVPNSPLHF
CDR3 DNA: TGTGCCAGCAGTGACAGGGTACCTAATTCACCCCTCCACTTT
V gene: TRBV2
clone size: many
J gene: TRBJ1-6
D gene: -

CDR3 protein: CASSHNTGSIRFDGYTF
CDR3 DNA: TGTGCCAGCAGCCACAACACCGGGAGTATCCGATTTGATGGCTACACCTTC
V gene: TRBV14
clone size: -
J gene: TRBJ1-2
D gene: -

CDR3 protein: CATSRGRTAIGYNEQFF
CDR3 DNA: TGTGCCACCAGCAGAGGCCGGACAGCGATAGGCTACAATGAGCAGTTCTTC
V gene: TRBV15
clone size: few
J gene: TRBJ2-1
D gene: -

CDR3 protein: CASTLGEGVPKNIQYF
CDR3 DNA: TGTGCCAGCACCCTCGGGGAAGGTGTTCCCAAAAACATTCAGTACTTC
V gene: TRBV12-3/TRBV12-4
clone size: many
J gene: TRBJ2-4
D gene: -

CDR3 protein: CAWSDGAGRDTQYF
CDR3 DNA: TGTGCCTGGAGCGACGGGGCAGGGAGGGATACGCAGTATTTT
V gene: TRBV30
clone size: many
J gene: TRBJ2-3
D gene: -

CDR3 protein: CASKFDGRGNQPQHF
CDR3 DNA: TGTGCCAGTAAGTTCGATGGGCGCGGCAATCAGCCCCAGCATTTT
V gene: TRBV19
clone size: many
J gene: TRBJ1-5
D gene: -

CDR3 protein: CSVEAGQGVHEQYF
CDR3 DNA: TGCAGCGTCGAAGCGGGACAGGGGGTCCACGAGCAGTACTTC
V gene: TRBV29-1
clone size: -
J gene: TRBJ2-7
D gene: TRBD1

CDR3 protein: CASSKRQGGSSPLHF
CDR3 DNA: TGTGCCAGCAGTAAAAGACAGGGGGGAAGTTCACCCCTCCACTTT
V gene: TRBV6-1
clone size: few
J gene: TRBJ1-6
D gene: TRBD1

CDR3 protein: CATSTDNYNEQFF
CDR3 DNA: TGTGCCACCAGCACGGACAACTACAATGAGCAGTTCTTC
V gene: TRBV15
clone size: few
J gene: TRBJ2-1
D gene: -

CDR3 protein: CASREGGQETQYF
CDR3 DNA: TGTGCCAGCAGAGAGGGGGGGCAAGAGACCCAGTACTTC
V gene: TRBV2
clone size: many
J gene: TRBJ2-5
D gene: -

CDR3 protein: CASSVARGTDTQYF
CDR3 DNA: TGTGCCAGCAGCGTTGCCCGGGGGACAGATACGCAGTATTTT
V gene: TRBV9
clone size: few
J gene: TRBJ2-3
D gene: -

CDR3 protein: CASTLQGNGYTF
CDR3 DNA: TGTGCCAGCACGCTACAGGGGAATGGCTACACCTTC
V gene: TRBV2
clone size: many
J gene: TRBJ1-2
D gene: TRBD1

CDR3 protein: CASSPGLAGPNEQFF
CDR3 DNA: TGTGCCAGCAGCCCGGGACTAGCGGGGCCCAATGAGCAGTTCTTC
V gene: TRBV11-2
clone size: -
J gene: TRBJ2-1
D gene: TRBD2

CDR3 protein: CASSLTDSPYEQYF
CDR3 DNA: TGCGCCAGCAGCTTGACAGATTCTCCCTACGAGCAGTACTTC
V gene: TRBV5-1
clone size: few
J gene: TRBJ2-7
D gene: -

CDR3 protein: CASSLGRGQGASNTEAFF
CDR3 DNA: TGTGCCAGCAGCTTAGGGCGGGGACAGGGGGCCTCGAACACTGAAGCTTTCTTT
V gene: TRBV7-8
clone size: many
J gene: TRBJ1-1
D gene: TRBD1

CDR3 protein: CASSDGEGEAYTQYF
CDR3 DNA: TGTGCCAGCAGCGACGGGGAGGGGGAAGCTTATACGCAGTATTTT
V gene: TRBV6-1
clone size: many
J gene: TRBJ2-3
D gene: -

CDR3 protein: CASSPGTVNGYTF
CDR3 DNA: TGTGCCAGCAGTCCCGGGACAGTCAATGGCTACACCTTC
V gene: TRBV28
clone size: few
J gene: TRBJ1-2
D gene: TRBD1

CDR3 protein: CASSPGPANYGYTF
CDR3 DNA: TGTGCCAGCAGCCCAGGGCCAGCGAACTATGGCTACACCTTC
V gene: TRBV7-3
clone size: many
J gene: TRBJ1-2
D gene: -

CDR3 protein: CASSLYSGELFF
CDR3 DNA: TGCGCCAGCAGCTTGTACTCCGGGGAGCTGTTTTTT
V gene: TRBV5-1
clone size: few
J gene: TRBJ2-2
D gene: -

CDR3 protein: CSARLAVGDEKLFF
CDR3 DNA: TGCAGTGCTAGACTCGCGGTGGGCGATGAAAAACTGTTTTTT
V gene: TRBV20-1
clone size: few
J gene: TRBJ1-4
D gene: -

CDR3 protein: CSVESTTGVVVGYTF
CDR3 DNA: TGCAGCGTTGAATCTACGACAGGGGTCGTGGTAGGCTACACCTTC
V gene: TRBV29-1
clone size: -
J gene: TRBJ1-2
D gene: TRBD1

CDR3 protein: CASSRTSGGTDTQYF
CDR3 DNA: TGTGCCAGCAGCAGGACTAGCGGGGGCACAGATACGCAGTATTTT
V gene: TRBV5-4
clone size: many
J gene: TRBJ2-3
D gene: TRBD2

CDR3 protein: CASRRSGTYEQYF
CDR3 DNA: TGTGCCAGCAGACGCTCAGGGACCTACGAGCAGTACTTC
V gene: TRBV5-5
clone size: few
J gene: TRBJ2-7
D gene: -

CDR3 protein: CASSHSTELTYNEQFF
CDR3 DNA: TGTGCCAGCAGCCATTCGACGGAGCTTACCTACAATGAGCAGTTCTTC
V gene: TRBV12-3/TRBV12-4
clone size: -
J gene: TRBJ2-1
D gene: -

CDR3 protein: CAWSSGNTIYF
CDR3 DNA: TGTGCCTGGAGTTCTGGAAACACCATATATTTT
V gene: TRBV30
clone size: many
J gene: TRBJ1-3
D gene: -

CDR3 protein: CASSVGDSTGNTIYF
CDR3 DNA: TGTGCCAGCAGCGTAGGGGACAGCACTGGAAACACCATATATTTT
V gene: TRBV9
clone size: -
J gene: TRBJ1-3
D gene: TRBD1

CDR3 protein: CASSLSTASYKSPLHF
CDR3 DNA: TGTGCCAGCAGTTTATCAACAGCATCGTACAAGTCACCCCTCCACTTT
V gene: TRBV27
clone size: -
J gene: TRBJ1-6
D gene: -

CDR3 protein: CASSFAGTSTGELFF
CDR3 DNA: TGTGCCAGCAGCTTCGCCGGGACTAGTACCGGGGAGCTGTTTTTT
V gene: TRBV7-9
clone size: few
J gene: TRBJ2-2
D gene: TRBD2

CDR3 protein: CASSYSFGGHQPQHF
CDR3 DNA: TGTGCCAGCAGTTACTCGTTCGGGGGACATCAGCCCCAGCATTTT
V gene: TRBV6-5
clone size: -
J gene: TRBJ1-5
D gene: -

CDR3 protein: CASSLGTSAGEQFF
CDR3 DNA: TGTGCCAGCAGCCTCGGGACTAGCGCGGGTGAGCAGTTCTTC
V gene: TRBV3-1
clone size: many
J gene: TRBJ2-1
D gene: TRBD2

CDR3 protein: CAISEQNRGVSGNTIYF
CDR3 DNA: TGTGCCATCAGTGAGCAGAACAGGGGGGTCTCTGGAAACACCATATATTTT
V gene: TRBV10-3
clone size: few
J gene: TRBJ1-3
D gene: TRBD1

CDR3 protein: CASSLGGPTEAFF
CDR3 DNA: TGTGCCAGCAGCTTGGGGGGGCCCACTGAAGCTTTCTTT
V gene: TRBV11-2
clone size: many
J gene: TRBJ1-1
D gene: -

CDR3 protein: CSVVLLDSDTEAFF
CDR3 DNA: TGCAGCGTTGTCCTCCTCGACTCGGACACTGAAGCTTTCTTT
V gene: TRBV29-1
clone size: many
J gene: TRBJ1-1
D gene: -

CDR3 protein: CASSSRTERFYGYTF
CDR3 DNA: TGTGCCAGCAGCTCCAGGACAGAGCGGTTCTATGGCTACACCTTC
V gene: TRBV6-1
clone size: -
J gene: TRBJ1-2
D gene: -

CDR3 protein: CAWSSVLAGELFF
CDR3 DNA: TGTGCCTGGAGTTCGGTGCTGGCCGGGGAGCTGTTTTTT
V gene: TRBV30
clone size: few
J gene: TRBJ2-2
D gene: -

CDR3 protein: CAIGRQATYEQYF
CDR3 DNA: TGTGCCATCGGACGCCAGGCAACTTACGAGCAGTACTTC
V gene: TRBV10-3
clone size: few
J gene: TRBJ2-7
D gene: -

CDR3 protein: CASRPSPPETQYF
CDR3 DNA: TGTGCCAGCAGACCCTCCCCTCCGGAGACCCAGTACTTC
V gene: TRBV3-1
clone size: many
J gene: TRBJ2-5
D gene: -

CDR3 protein: CASSADLNTEAFF
CDR3 DNA: TGTGCCAGCTCTGCAGACTTGAACACTGAAGCTTTCTTT
V gene: TRBV18
clone size: -
J gene: TRBJ1-1
D gene: -

CDR3 protein: CANSRGRFSNQPQHF
CDR3 DNA: TGTGCCAACAGCAGAGGACGGTTTAGCAATCAGCCCCAGCATTTT
V gene: TRBV6-1
clone size: many
J gene: TRBJ1-5
D gene: -

CDR3 protein: CAIRPGQGRGTEAFF
CDR3 DNA: TGTGCCATCAGGCCGGGACAGGGGAGGGGCACTGAAGCTTTCTTT
V gene: TRBV10-3
clone size: few
J gene: TRBJ1-1
D gene: TRBD1

CDR3 protein: CASRSLGEYYGYTF
CDR3 DNA: TGTGCCAGCAGATCACTCGGGGAATACTATGGCTACACCTTC
V gene: TRBV6-1
clone size: -
J gene: TRBJ1-2
D gene: -

CDR3 protein: CASSVITTGPNTEAFF
CDR3 DNA: TGTGCCAGCAGCGTCATCACAACGGGACCGAACACTGAAGCTTTCTTT
V gene: TRBV11-2
clone size: many
J gene: TRBJ1-1
D gene: -

CDR3 protein: CAISENKGGGPVAEAFF
CDR3 DNA: TGTGCCATCAGTGAAAACAAAGGGGGAGGGCCGGTGGCTGAAGCTTTCTTT
V gene: TRBV10-3
clone size: -
J gene: TRBJ1-1
D gene: -

CDR3 protein: CASSQDGRGGDEQFF
CDR3 DNA: TGCGCCAGCAGCCAAGATGGGCGGGGGGGTGATGAGCAGTTCTTC
V gene: TRBV4-1
clone size: once
J gene: TRBJ2-1
D gene: TRBD2

CDR3 protein: CASSLDRTGRALGYTF
CDR3 DNA: TGTGCCAGCAGCTTAGACCGGACAGGGAGGGCCTTGGGCTACACCTTC
V gene: TRBV7-8
clone size: -
J gene: TRBJ1-2
D gene: TRBD1

CDR3 protein: CASSHNREENEKLFF
CDR3 DNA: TGTGCCAGCAGTCACAACAGGGAGGAGAATGAAAAACTGTTTTTT
V gene: TRBV27
clone size: many
J gene: TRBJ1-4
D gene: -

CDR3 protein: CASKSGSGSTGELFF
CDR3 DNA: TGTGCCAGCAAGTCCGGGTCGGGGAGCACCGGGGAGCTGTTTTTT
V gene: TRBV6-1
clone size: -
J gene: TRBJ2-2
D gene: -

CDR3 protein: CASSLVTGGLLTNEKLFF
CDR3 DNA: TGTGCCAGCAGCTTAGTAACAGGGGGACTATTGACTAATGAAAAACTGTTTTTT
V gene: TRBV7-9
clone size: -
J gene: TRBJ1-4
D gene: TRBD1